This TCR beta chain is drawn from a study of cytomegalovirus exposure and HLA in healthy donors. General study points: Generally TCR sequences proved uncommon, though certain public TCRs appeared in numerous donors. As was reported, the HLA-A and HLA-B alleles of most subjects were accurately predicted from TCR beta sequences.

In regard to this clone: The antigen remains undetermined.

Primers included in the PCR were 60 Vbeta and 13 Jbeta primers. Sequencing was performed with immunoSEQ multiplex PCR; in TCRdb, only in-frame clones are kept and a portion is missing. The data contain under 200,000 clones, around 75% of them singletons. CDR3 size: 12 residues. Trimming took off 5 bases at V and 4 bases at J, with 9 bases between the two ends. Germline CDR1 is SGHDT and CDR2 is YYEEEE. The receptor comes from a woman aged 50 to 60 in good health and CMV-seropositive. V and J are TRBV5-6 and TRBJ1-2; D uncertain. The sample comprised PBMCs. DNA for the CDR3: TGTGCCAGCAGAGTCCGGGGCTATGGCTACACCTTC. This gives the protein CASRVRGYGYTF.